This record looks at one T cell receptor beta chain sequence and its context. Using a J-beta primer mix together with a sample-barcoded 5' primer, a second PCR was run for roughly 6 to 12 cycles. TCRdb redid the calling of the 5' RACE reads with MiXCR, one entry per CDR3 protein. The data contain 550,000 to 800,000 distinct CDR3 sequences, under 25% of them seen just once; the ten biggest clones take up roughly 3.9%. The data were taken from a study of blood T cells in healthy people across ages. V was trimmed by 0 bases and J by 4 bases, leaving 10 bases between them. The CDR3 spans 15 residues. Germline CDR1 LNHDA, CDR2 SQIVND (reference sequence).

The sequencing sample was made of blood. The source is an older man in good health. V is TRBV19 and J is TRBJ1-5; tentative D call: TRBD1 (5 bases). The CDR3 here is CASSIETAQNQPQHF. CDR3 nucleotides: TGTGCCAGTAGTATAGAGACAGCCCAGAATCAGCCCCAGCATTTT.